Listed below are T cell receptor beta chains from one sample, sequenced in a study of early T cells in non-severe SARS-CoV-2 infection. TCRdb reprocessed the 5' RACE reads with MiXCR, giving one entry per CDR3 protein. The sample comprises approximately 19,000 distinct CDR3 sequences, around 6.1% of which are singletons, and 5.5% to 8% rests with the top ten. Material: whole blood. The receptors originated from an adult who was a healthcare worker with PCR-confirmed SARS-CoV-2 infection or an uninfected control (not recorded which). CDR3s leave out the opening cysteine and the closing phenylalanine or tryptophan. Fields, in order: CDR3 length, V gene, CDR3 protein.

cdr3_length: 13; v_call: TRBV7-6; cdr3_aa: ASSWTGGNTGELF
cdr3_length: 8; v_call: TRBV20-1; cdr3_aa: SAGHNEQF
cdr3_length: 12; v_call: TRBV27; cdr3_aa: ASSPYRGGTEAF
cdr3_length: 14; v_call: TRBV5-1; cdr3_aa: ASSLGIDRLGNTIY
cdr3_length: 14; v_call: TRBV20-1; cdr3_aa: SARDLLAGEAGELF
cdr3_length: 13; v_call: TRBV20-1; cdr3_aa: SAILGQVSYNEQF
cdr3_length: 10; v_call: TRBV19; cdr3_aa: ASRTGDYGYT
cdr3_length: 13; v_call: TRBV18; cdr3_aa: ASSPPGTFGTEAF
cdr3_length: 13; v_call: TRBV28; cdr3_aa: ASSYLSGAGYEQY
cdr3_length: 12; v_call: TRBV7-9; cdr3_aa: ASSAGTTSYEQY
cdr3_length: 13; v_call: TRBV19; cdr3_aa: ASRDRGRGNQPQH
cdr3_length: 15; v_call: TRBV19; cdr3_aa: ASSITGTSGKADTQY
cdr3_length: 12; v_call: TRBV12-3/TRBV12-4; cdr3_aa: ASSSGQIGETQY
cdr3_length: 11; v_call: TRBV7-9; cdr3_aa: ASTLSELKTQY
cdr3_length: 11; v_call: TRBV6-5; cdr3_aa: ASSQTLNSPLH
cdr3_length: 15; v_call: TRBV2; cdr3_aa: ASSEAGTSESTDTQY
cdr3_length: 11; v_call: TRBV15; cdr3_aa: ATSREIGRGYT
cdr3_length: 11; v_call: TRBV27; cdr3_aa: ASSLSSAGELF
cdr3_length: 12; v_call: TRBV7-9; cdr3_aa: ASSSDRGNSPLH
cdr3_length: 12; v_call: TRBV20-1; cdr3_aa: SAPERTGLYEQY
cdr3_length: 14; v_call: TRBV20-1; cdr3_aa: SARDSSKLPSYEQY
cdr3_length: 10; v_call: TRBV5-6; cdr3_aa: ASSRTGTEAF